Listed here are 32 T cell receptor beta chains from one sample, sequenced in a study of OX40 agonist ivuxolimab in advanced cancers. The protocol was immunoSEQ multiplex PCR, while the TCRdb copy is restricted to in-frame clones and leaves out a portion. The data contain over 50,000 clones, approximately 91% of them seen just once; the ten biggest clones take up just under 25%. The sample in question was CD4+ or CD8+ T cells sorted from blood, obtained in a trial of the OX40 agonist ivuxolimab. These receptors all come from an adult with an advanced solid tumor such as melanoma, head and neck, liver or kidney cancer.

The gene calls are TRBV6-6 and TRBJ2-7; tentatively, D is TRBD2 (5 bases). V was cut by 3 bases and J by 7 bases, with 13 bases left in between. The CDR3 totals 13 residues. CDR1 and CDR2 from the germline V gene are MNHNY and SVGAGI (reference sequence). The CDR3: CASSYTGMGEQYF. CDR3 DNA: TGTGCCAGCAGTTATACGGGAATGGGGGAGCAGTACTTC.

This clone was seen a single time. The genes are TRBV19 and TRBJ2-7; D tentatively reads TRBD1 or TRBD2 (5 bases each). Germline V gene sequence: CDR1 LNHDA, CDR2 SQIVND (reference sequence). This CDR3 has 15 amino acids. Trimming cost V 3 bases and J 2 bases, with 14 bases left between them. Here the CDR3 DNA reads TGTGCCAGTAGTATTTTTAGGGACGGAACCTACGAGCAGTACTTC. Translating it yields CASSIFRDGTYEQYF. The whole variable domain, filled in from reference TRBV19 and TRBJ2-7, reads DGGITQSPKYLFRKEGQNVTLSCEQNLNHDAMYWYRQDPGQGLRLIYYSQIVNDFQKGDIAEGYSVSREKKESFPLTVTSAQKNPTAFYLCASSIFRDGTYEQYFGPGTRLTVT.

This chain joins TRBV28 and TRBJ2-2, with D possibly called TRBD1 or TRBD2 (6 bases each). Germline loops: CDR1 MDHEN, CDR2 SYDVKM. The CDR3 totals 15 residues. The V gene lost 3 bases and the J gene lost 7 bases, with 15 bases spanning the gap. The CDR3 DNA sequence: TGTGCCAGCAGTTTCAGAGGGGGGCGTATCGGGGAGCTGTTTTTT. It codes for CASSFRGGRIGELFF.

The rearrangement uses TRBV4-1 and TRBJ2-1; 8 bases are a match to TRBD2. Germline assignment: CDR1 MGHRA and CDR2 YSYEKL. The V and J ends lost 4 bases and 5 bases, in that order; junction bases with no gene match: 1. The CDR3 has 13 amino acids. CDR3 amino acids: CASSLGLDNEQFF. CDR3 DNA sequence: TGCGCCAGCAGCCTGGGACTAGACAATGAGCAGTTCTTC.

The CDR3 nucleotides are TGTGCCAGCAGTTTACGACAGAATCAGCCCCAGCATTTT. Its translation is CASSLRQNQPQHF. The V call is TRBV28, the J call TRBJ1-5, with a weak D call TRBD1 (5 bases). The CDR3 loop spans 13 amino acids. Trimming left V 2 bases short and J 4 bases short, with 6 bases between. In germline, CDR1 is MDHEN, CDR2 SYDVKM.

This clone was detected only once. V is TRBV19 and J is TRBJ2-1, with 8 bases matching TRBD1. V dropped 5 bases and J dropped 0; count of bases not matched to a gene: 3. Germline CDR1 is LNHDA and CDR2 is SQIVND (reference sequence). The CDR3 totals 15 residues. CDR3 in DNA: TGTGCCAGTAGTCAGGGGGCGGGCTCCTACAATGAGCAGTTCTTC. Amino acid sequence: CASSQGAGSYNEQFF.

This clone was picked up a small number of times. This chain connects TRBV9 to TRBJ1-1; D not resolved. V was trimmed by 0 bases and J by 3 bases, leaving 9 bases between them. This CDR3 comprises 14 residues. Germline V lookup: CDR1 SGDLS, CDR2 YYNGEE. DNA for the CDR3: TGTGCCAGCAGCGTAGGAGCACACGACACTGAAGCTTTCTTT. Its protein is CASSVGAHDTEAFF. The full variable domain, its missing parts supplied by reference TRBV9 and TRBJ1-1, is DSGVTQTPKHLITATGQRVTLRCSPRSGDLSVYWYQQSLDQGLQFLIQYYNGEERAKGNILERFSAQQFPDLHSELNLSSLELGDSALYFCASSVGAHDTEAFFGQGTRLTVV.

This chain uses TRBV15 with TRBJ2-3; either TRBD1 or TRBD2 may supply D (5 bases each). The CDR3 totals 16 residues. Looked up from germline, CDR1 is LNHNV and CDR2 is YYDKDF (reference sequence). Trimming took off 0 bases at V and 1 base at J, with 11 bases between the two ends. The CDR3 region is CATSRDLGTGTDTQYF. In DNA, the CDR3 is TGTGCCACCAGCAGAGACCTAGGGACCGGCACAGATACGCAGTATTTT.

V is TRBV19 and J is TRBJ2-2; 9 nucleotides match TRBD1. This CDR3 region has 15 residues. V lost 7 bases, J lost 6 bases, and 9 bases stayed unmatched. CDR1 is LNHDA and CDR2 is SQIVND in the germline V gene (reference sequence). The CDR3 region is CASNWGTGYPGELFF. For the CDR3, the DNA is TGTGCCAGTAATTGGGGGACAGGGTACCCCGGGGAGCTGTTTTTT.

The genes are TRBV29-1 and TRBJ2-7; D is unclear. There are 11 residues in the CDR3. Germline loops: CDR1 SQVTM, CDR2 ANQGSEA. Trimming took 5 bases from V and 0 from J, leaving 5 bases between them. The chain's CDR3 is CSVSISYEQYF. DNA of the CDR3: TGCAGCGTTTCGATCTCCTACGAGCAGTACTTC.

The V gene is TRBV5-1, the J gene TRBJ2-5, with D possibly TRBD2 on 6 matching bases. V was pared by 4 bases and J by 0 bases, with 10 bases between. Germline loops: CDR1 SGHRS, CDR2 YFSETQ. This CDR3 comprises 14 residues. CDR3 residues: CASSVAGYQETQYF. The CDR3 nucleotides are TGCGCCAGCAGCGTGGCGGGGTACCAAGAGACCCAGTACTTC. Variable domain in full (rest from reference TRBV5-1 and TRBJ2-5): KAGVTQTPRYLIKTRGQQVTLSCSPISGHRSVSWYQQTPGQGLQFLFEYFSETQRNKGNFPGRFSGRQFSNSRSEMNVSTLELGDSALYLCASSVAGYQETQYFGPGTRLLVL.

The chain carries TRBV2 and TRBJ1-1, with 7 nucleotides matching TRBD1. This CDR3 spans 14 amino acids. The germline V gene encodes CDR1 SNHLY and CDR2 FYNNEI. Trimming took 5 bases from V and 6 from J; bases not matched to a gene: 9. CDR3 in DNA: TGTGCCAGCAGTCACTCGACAGGGAGGCCTGAAGCTTTCTTT. It is translated as CASSHSTGRPEAFF.

The rearrangement uses TRBV28 and TRBJ2-7, with D possibly matching TRBD1 (5 bases). Trimming removed 8 bases at V and 0 bases at J, with 14 bases between. The CDR3 covers 14 residues. Germline V gene data show CDR1 as MDHEN and CDR2 as SYDVKM. DNA of the CDR3: TGTGCCAGCCAACTGGGGCCGGTCTCCTACGAGCAGTACTTC. Translation gives CASQLGPVSYEQYF.

This clone was counted once. The rearrangement uses TRBV5-1 and TRBJ2-1; D gene unclear. V lost 5 bases, J lost 6 bases, and 6 bases lay in between. This CDR3 has 11 amino acids. Germline assignment: CDR1 SGHRS and CDR2 YFSETQ. For the CDR3, the DNA is TGCGCCAGCAGGAACGGCAATGAGCAGTTCTTC. Translating gives CASRNGNEQFF.

This clone was observed a single time. V and J are TRBV27 and TRBJ2-7; D gene ambiguous. The V gene lost 3 bases and the J gene lost 4 bases, with 4 bases spanning the gap. Germline CDR1 reads MNHEY; CDR2 reads SMNVEV (reference sequence). There are 11 residues in the CDR3. This CDR3 is CASSFGYEQYF. The CDR3 nucleotides read TGTGCCAGCAGTTTTGGATACGAGCAGTACTTC.

This sequence joins TRBV4-1 and TRBJ1-3; D remains ambiguous. The CDR3 is made up of 17 amino acids. The V end lost 0 bases, the J end lost 2 bases, and 14 bases lay between the germline ends. CDR1 MGHRA and CDR2 YSYEKL come from the germline V gene. CDR3 in amino acids: CASSQDELVSAGNTIYF. The CDR3 DNA follows: TGCGCCAGCAGCCAAGATGAACTGGTTAGTGCTGGAAACACCATATATTTT.

This clone occurred once. This sequence joins TRBV30 and TRBJ2-7, with TRBD2 matching 7 bases. The CDR3 contains 12 residues. Germline V gene lookup returns CDR1 GTSNPN and CDR2 SVGIG (reference sequence). J lost 7 bases, V lost 8 bases, and 11 bases had no gene match. The CDR3 DNA reads as TGTGCCCTCGGTCTGGGAGCGGGAGAGCAGTACTTC. Its protein product is CALGLGAGEQYF.

The chain employs TRBV7-6 and TRBJ2-3, with 8 nucleotides matching TRBD1. Unmatched junction bases numbered 0, after V lost 5 bases and J lost 2 bases. The length of the CDR3 is 13 residues. Germline V lookup: CDR1 SGHVS, CDR2 FNYEAQ. This CDR3 is CASSQGATDTQYF. CDR3 DNA: TGTGCCAGCAGCCAGGGGGCCACAGATACGCAGTATTTT.

This chain uses TRBV4-1 with TRBJ2-3; D gene uncertain. The germline V and J ends were trimmed by 2 bases and 2 bases, with 8 bases remaining between them. The CDR3 extends over 14 amino acids. Germline assignment: CDR1 MGHRA and CDR2 YSYEKL. CDR3 DNA sequence: TGCGCCAGCAGCCAAAGCCCCATCACAGATACGCAGTATTTT. Translation: CASSQSPITDTQYF.

The chain recombines TRBV2 with TRBJ2-5; D not certain. With 8 bases removed from V and 7 bases from J, the gap between germline ends came to 17 bases. The CDR3 sequence is 13 residues long. Germline loops: CDR1 SNHLY, CDR2 FYNNEI. DNA of the CDR3: TGTGCCAGCGGACCGGCACCCGCCTCGACCCAGTACTTC. This sequence encodes CASGPAPASTQYF.

This clone was recorded once. V gene TRBV7-2 combines with J gene TRBJ1-2; 8 bases are a match to TRBD1. The CDR3 extends over 18 amino acids. Trimming took 5 bases from V and 6 from J; bases not matched to a gene: 20. Germline-derived CDR1 and CDR2 are SGHTA and FQGNSA. The DNA for the CDR3 is TGTGCCAGCAGCCCAACCCTTGGACAGGGATTTGAGTGGGATGGCTACACCTTC. Translation: CASSPTLGQGFEWDGYTF.

This clone occurred once. This sequence joins TRBV28 and TRBJ2-2; 9 positions agree with TRBD2. The CDR3 runs to 19 residues. Looked up from germline, CDR1 is MDHEN and CDR2 is SYDVKM. V dropped 4 bases and J dropped 3; count of bases not matched to a gene: 15. The CDR3 region has the DNA TGTGCCAGCAGTTCCTGGACGGTTAGCGGGAGAGTGGACACCGGGGAGCTGTTTTTT. This translates into CASSSWTVSGRVDTGELFF.

The rearrangement uses TRBV19 and TRBJ1-2, with 8 bases that match TRBD1. Trimming cost V 3 bases and J 4 bases; bases outside gene matches: 10. The CDR3 consists of 16 residues. Germline CDR1 LNHDA, CDR2 SQIVND (reference sequence). CDR3 residues: CASSMVSTGASYGYTF. DNA for the CDR3: TGTGCCAGTAGTATGGTTTCGACAGGGGCCAGCTATGGCTACACCTTC.

V is TRBV30 and J is TRBJ1-3; D is ambiguous. Germline V gene lookup returns CDR1 GTSNPN and CDR2 SVGIG (reference sequence). This CDR3 contains 14 residues. V was trimmed by 1 base and J by 3 bases, leaving 10 bases between them. The CDR3 region has the DNA TGTGCCTGGAGTGGGGAGGAAGGTGGAAACACCATATATTTT. This codes for CAWSGEEGGNTIYF.

In its sample, this clone was seen once. V usage is TRBV21-1 and J usage is TRBJ2-7; the table's D call TRBD2 went unverified against the DNA. TRBV21-1 is deemed a pseudogene. The CDR3 has 15 amino acids. CDR3 DNA sequence: TGTGCCAGCAGCAAAGCTGCGAGCGGGAGTTGCGAGCAGTACTTC. This translates into CASSKAASGSCEQYF.

V and J are TRBV29-1 and TRBJ2-7; 11 bases are a match to TRBD2. CDR1 SQVTM and CDR2 ANQGSEA come from the germline V gene. The CDR3 is 13 residues long. V trimming: 7 bases; J trimming: 0 bases; junction bases outside the gene matches: 2. The DNA for the CDR3 is TGCAGCGCGACTAGCGGGGCCTCCTACGAGCAGTACTTC. This translates into CSATSGASYEQYF.

The chain is built from TRBV29-1 and TRBJ2-2; D gene unclear. The CDR3 runs to 12 residues. Germline V gene data show CDR1 as SQVTM and CDR2 as ANQGSEA. V lost 2 bases, J lost 8 bases, and 9 bases lay in between. CDR3 in DNA: TGCAGCGTTGAAAAAAGGGCGGGGGAGCTGTTTTTT. Its translation is CSVEKRAGELFF.

This clone was found once. This chain uses TRBV2 with TRBJ1-2; 7 bases align to TRBD1. The CDR3 extends over 15 amino acids. The V gene's germline CDR1 is SNHLY and CDR2 FYNNEI. V was pared by 8 bases and J by 8 bases, with 17 bases of the junction left unmatched. The CDR3 reads CASPGQLTPMEGYTF. In DNA, the CDR3 is TGTGCCAGCCCGGGACAGCTAACCCCAATGGAAGGCTACACCTTC.

The V call is TRBV19, the J call TRBJ1-5, with unresolved D. This CDR3 has 15 residues. V was clipped by 4 bases and J by 2 bases, with 12 bases between them. Per the germline V gene, CDR1 is LNHDA and CDR2 is SQIVND (reference sequence). The CDR3 loop is CASSTGPLGNQPQHF. The DNA of the CDR3 is TGTGCCAGTAGTACCGGACCCCTGGGCAATCAGCCCCAGCATTTT.

Within the sample, this clone is large. The genes are TRBV4-1 and TRBJ2-3; TRBD1 matches at 9 bases. This CDR3 has 16 amino acids. V lost 8 bases and J lost 4; bases outside the gene matches: 13. Germline assignment: CDR1 MGHRA and CDR2 YSYEKL. The CDR3 DNA reads TGCGCCAGCGCACCCGGGACAGGGTTTGCGGCAGATACGCAGTATTTT. Translated: CASAPGTGFAADTQYF.

V is TRBV14 and J is TRBJ2-3; D could derive from TRBD1 or TRBD2 (6 bases each). Germline CDR1 is SGHDN and CDR2 is FVKESK. The V end was cut by 4 bases, the J end by 4 bases, with 15 bases between. There are 15 residues in the CDR3. The CDR3 loop reads CASSLGAGGSDTQYF. In DNA, the CDR3 is TGTGCCAGCAGCCTCGGGGCCGGGGGCTCAGATACGCAGTATTTT. The full variable domain, completed using reference TRBV14 and TRBJ2-3, is EAGVTQFPSHSVIEKGQTVTLRCDPISGHDNLYWYRRVMGKEIKFLLHFVKESKQDESGMPNNRFLAERTGGTYSTLKVQPAELEDSGVYFCASSLGAGGSDTQYFGPGTRLTVL.

The chain links TRBV4-3 to TRBJ2-7; TRBD1 agrees at 12 bases. The CDR3 contains 16 residues. The V segment lost 0 bases and the J segment 7 bases; nucleotides outside the gene matches: 7. CDR1 LGHNA and CDR2 YSLEER come from the germline V gene. The CDR3 DNA follows: TGCGCCAGCAGCCAAGATCCGGGACAGGGGGCGGGGGAGCAGTACTTC. Protein: CASSQDPGQGAGEQYF.